This T cell receptor (beta chain) was found in a study of T-cell reconstitution after alpha-beta-depleted transplantation in children. In this sample, this clonotype turned up a few times. Trimming pared 7 bases from V and 3 bases from J, leaving 9 bases between. Germline CDR1 is ENHRY and CDR2 is SYGVKD. The CDR3 covers 13 residues. Unique molecular identifiers were incorporated when the TCRbeta library was constructed. TCRdb re-called the PCR reads with MiXCR, one entry per CDR3 protein. The sample shows about 370,000 distinct CDR3 sequences, around 21% of them seen only once. V gene TRBV10-3 combines with J gene TRBJ2-2; D is undetermined. The receptor comes from a human donor who donated a stem cell graft to a child with acute myeloid leukemia. This specimen was PBMCs from the stem cell graft donor, taken from the stem cell graft. The DNA for the CDR3 is TGTGCCATCAATGCAGGATACACCGGGGAGCTGTTTTTT. It yields the protein CAINAGYTGELFF.